This T cell receptor beta chain was retrieved from a study of blood T cell repertoires in COVID-19. Study-level background: COVID-19 samples, acute and convalescent, were from the United States, Italy and Spain. PBMCs, B-cell-depleted T cells, or T cells provided the cDNA or gDNA that made up the material.

The study drew participants aged about 18 to 95 years from some 24 US areas. This CDR3 spans 14 amino acids. CDR1 and CDR2 from the germline V gene are SGHTA and FQGTGA. V gave up 3 bases and J gave up 4 bases, with 11 bases separating them. Sequenced by immunoSEQ multiplex PCR; TCRdb stores in-frame clones only, minus some. This table holds more than 250,000 clones, around 87% found once. This rearrangement joins TRBV7-3 to TRBJ2-3, with TRBD1 as a possible D gene (6 bases). Sequencing used PBMCs or T cells enriched from blood (not recorded which). This sequence originates from a young woman who had recovered from COVID-19. The CDR3 region has the DNA TGTGCCAGCAGCTTGACAGGACGTTCAGATACGCAGTATTTT. Translated: CASSLTGRSDTQYF. Complete variable domain (other parts from reference TRBV7-3 and TRBJ2-3): GAGVSQTPSNKVTEKGKYVELRCDPISGHTALYWYRQSLGQGPEFLIYFQGTGAADDSGLPNDRFFAVRPEGSVSTLKIQRTERGDSAVYLCASSLTGRSDTQYFGPGTRLTVL.